This record covers a single TCR beta chain. Its antigen is still unknown. The data stem from a study of OX40 agonist ivuxolimab in advanced cancers. Some clones are missing from TCRdb's copy, which holds only in-frame ones; the method was immunoSEQ multiplex PCR. The sample records roughly 12,000 clones, 75% to 95% being singletons. Study conclusions and caveats: CD8+ T cells (on average) carried more expanded clones than CD4+ T cells.

The CDR3 runs 13 residues. V was cut by 0 bases and J by 6 bases, with 11 bases left in between. The germline gives CDR1 GTSNPN, CDR2 SVGIG (reference sequence). This clonotype was sampled from an adult with an advanced solid tumor such as melanoma, head and neck, liver or kidney cancer. The sample in question was CD4+ or CD8+ T cells sorted from blood, obtained in a trial of the OX40 agonist ivuxolimab. The genes are TRBV30 and TRBJ1-2, with D possibly matching TRBD1 (6 bases). This CDR3 reads CAWSVPPGDGYTF. The CDR3 nucleotides are TGTGCCTGGAGTGTACCGCCAGGGGATGGCTACACCTTC.